The next 3 T cell receptor beta chains were all read from a single sample in a study of T-cell memory formation after mild COVID-19. MiXCR was run by TCRdb on the 5' RACE reads, yielding one entry per CDR3 protein. The table lists some 160,000 distinct CDR3 sequences, less than 40% of them singletons, with around 11% in the top ten. Sequenced material: PBMCs or a T cell subset sorted from them (not recorded which). The receptor set was obtained from an adult woman who had mild COVID-19 (a few samples of this study predate the infection). Cell type and time point are not known.

This clonotype has a count of ten or more. This chain links TRBV19 with TRBJ2-7, with 10 bases identical to TRBD1. The CDR3 sequence is 14 residues long. The germline gives CDR1 LNHDA, CDR2 SQIVND (reference sequence). The trim removed 5 bases at V and 2 bases at J, leaving 3 bases unmatched. As DNA, the CDR3 is TGTGCCAGTAGTTCGGGACAGGGGCCCTACGAGCAGTACTTC. This sequence encodes CASSSGQGPYEQYF.

V and J are TRBV15 and TRBJ2-1; 16 bases are shared with TRBD2. Germline trimming cut 2 bases from V and 8 bases from J; bases unmatched to any gene: 3. CDR1 and CDR2 (germline): LNHNV, YYDKDF (reference sequence). The CDR3 totals 16 residues. The CDR3 region has the DNA TGTGCCACCAGCAGATCGGGGACTAGCGGGAGGGATGAGCAGTTCTTC. As protein: CATSRSGTSGRDEQFF.

The chain combines TRBV4-2 with TRBJ2-2; tentatively, D is TRBD1 (6 bases). Looked up from germline, CDR1 is LGHNA and CDR2 is YNFKEQ. Trimming stripped 3 bases from V and 5 bases from J, with 10 bases between. This CDR3 region has 14 residues. The DNA for the CDR3 is TGTGCCAGCAGCCAGGCGAGGGGGACCGGGGAGCTGTTTTTT. Its protein product is CASSQARGTGELFF.